This is a list of T cell receptor beta chains from one sample in a study of shared clonotypes between healthy human individuals. Sequencing used immunoSEQ multiplex PCR; TCRdb keeps in-frame clones, though not all of them. The table includes approximately 2,000,000 clones, around 95% detected once. The sample comprised naive CD8+ T cells from PBMCs. The receptors here all came from a young man in good health. Some clones in this sample may be carry-over from other donors' samples. Each CDR3 is given without its conserved first and last residue. Clone sizes are given selectively: once, few, many, or a class where the clone is expanded.

abundance: once
v_gene: TRBV7-6
CDR3aa: ASSFLENEKLF

abundance: .
v_gene: TRBV28
CDR3aa: ASSLGVKETQY

abundance: .
v_gene: TRBV28
CDR3aa: ASSFGSKLNQPQH

abundance: .
v_gene: TRBV4-3
CDR3aa: ASSQGRVDIQY

abundance: once
v_gene: TRBV30
CDR3aa: AVGLAGGTDTQY

abundance: .
v_gene: TRBV7-9
CDR3aa: ASSLGTSISYEQY

abundance: .
v_gene: TRBV18
CDR3aa: ASSPITGINYGYT

abundance: .
v_gene: TRBV2
CDR3aa: ASSSTVYSTDTQY

abundance: .
v_gene: TRBV28
CDR3aa: ASSLGQGEKLF

abundance: .
v_gene: TRBV27
CDR3aa: ASSWVFGTEAF

abundance: .
v_gene: TRBV28
CDR3aa: ASSSGTSGSNEQF

abundance: .
v_gene: TRBV5-1
CDR3aa: ASSLSVNEKLF

abundance: .
v_gene: TRBV7-8
CDR3aa: ASSPGAGGQYEQY

abundance: .
v_gene: TRBV6-6
CDR3aa: ASSSGQPFDKQY

abundance: .
v_gene: TRBV2
CDR3aa: AAGPNGNTIY

abundance: .
v_gene: TRBV27
CDR3aa: ASSDRLRNYEQY

abundance: once
v_gene: TRBV5-1
CDR3aa: ASSFSETGLATDTQY

abundance: .
v_gene: TRBV7-9
CDR3aa: ASSSRTGEPTAEQY

abundance: .
v_gene: TRBV15
CDR3aa: ATSIGRTGELF

abundance: .
v_gene: TRBV9
CDR3aa: ASSVGDSTTYEQY

abundance: .
v_gene: TRBV19
CDR3aa: ASTPGLAQNIQY

abundance: .
v_gene: TRBV4-1
CDR3aa: ASSQVNSFPDNEQF

abundance: .
v_gene: TRBV19
CDR3aa: ASSNTGFSNQPQH

abundance: .
v_gene: TRBV19
CDR3aa: ASSQLRDTQY

abundance: .
v_gene: TRBV29-1
CDR3aa: SVETSGRDNEQF

abundance: .
v_gene: TRBV20-1
CDR3aa: SADLQY

abundance: .
v_gene: TRBV5-5
CDR3aa: ASSLVPGTASNQPQH

abundance: .
v_gene: TRBV27
CDR3aa: ASSLQRDWSYNEQF